Following are 21 T cell receptor beta chains from one sample sequenced in a study of T cells in Graves' hyperthyroidism and ophthalmopathy. What was amplified from RNA transcripts were TCR beta CDR3 regions. The TCR CDR3 was amplified in a first-round RT-PCR using the HTBI primer set. TCRdb itself ran the multiplex PCR reads through MiXCR, one entry per CDR3 protein. Among about 520,000 distinct CDR3 sequences, approximately 25% were seen once, and the ten largest hold over 9%. Sample: blood. All receptors come from a woman in her twenties or thirties with Graves' ophthalmopathy.

This clonotype was seen a handful of times. The chain has TRBV20-1 and TRBJ2-2; 8 bases match TRBD2. The CDR3 is 16 amino acids. Germline CDR1 reads DFQATT; CDR2 reads SNEGSKA (reference sequence). The CDR3 region has the DNA TGCATCTGGGGCGGGGGGCCAACTCAGAACACCGGGGAGCTGTTTTTT. Translated, it gives CIWGGGPTQNTGELFF.

Ten or more counts support this clonotype. V gene TRBV6-5 combines with J gene TRBJ1-1, with 7 bases lining up with TRBD1. This CDR3 is 11 amino acids long. J was trimmed by 11 bases and V by 5 bases; bases with no gene match: 5. CDR1 MNHEY and CDR2 SVGAGI come from the germline V gene. CDR3 residues: CASSRQGYAFF. CDR3 DNA: TGTGCCAGCAGTCGACAGGGATACGCTTTCTTT.

The sample holds many counts of this clonotype. The rearrangement links TRBV13 to TRBJ2-2; D is perhaps TRBD1 (5 bases). This CDR3 is built from 14 residues. Germline CDR1 is PRHDT and CDR2 is FYEKMQ (reference sequence). V lost 1 base and J lost 8, with 11 bases in between. The CDR3 DNA sequence: TGTGCCAGCAGCTTAGAGGGGTACGCTGGGGAGCTGTTTTTT. This encodes CASSLEGYAGELFF.

This clonotype has ten or more counts. This rearrangement joins TRBV12-3 or TRBV12-4 to TRBJ2-7; no definite D call. The CDR3 has 13 amino acids. V was pared by 2 bases and J by 2 bases, with 7 bases between. The CDR3 bases are TGTGCCAGCAGTTTACAGACGACCTACGAGCAGTACTTC. Amino acid sequence: CASSLQTTYEQYF.

In its sample, this clonotype was seen many times. The chain couples TRBV6-2 or TRBV6-3 to TRBJ2-5, with 10 bases matching TRBD1. Per germline, CDR1 MNHEY and CDR2 SVGEGT. CDR3 length equals 15 residues. V was pared by 6 bases and J by 0 bases, with 4 bases of the junction left unmatched. The CDR3, as DNA: TGTGCCAGCAGGAGGACAGGGGGGTACCAAGAGACCCAGTACTTC. It is translated as CASRRTGGYQETQYF.

Ten or more counts support this clonotype. The chain combines TRBV3-1 with TRBJ1-1; perhaps TRBD1 as D (5 bases). CDR1 is LGHDT and CDR2 is YNNKEL in the germline V gene (reference sequence). V lost 1 base and J 3 bases, leaving 15 bases between the germline ends. The CDR3 extends over 16 amino acids. The CDR3 sequence is CASSQAQGLTDTEAFF. In nucleotides, the CDR3 is TGTGCCAGCAGCCAAGCCCAGGGTTTGACGGACACTGAAGCTTTCTTT.

This clonotype was recorded at least ten times. V usage is TRBV6-5 and J usage is TRBJ1-2, with 8 bases that match TRBD1. V lost 0 bases, J lost 10 bases, and 4 bases stayed unmatched. Per germline, CDR1 MNHEY and CDR2 SVGAGI. The CDR3 consists of 13 residues. The CDR3 DNA sequence: TGTGCCAGCAGTTACTCGACAGGGGCCATCTACACCTTC. It is translated as CASSYSTGAIYTF.

The gene calls are TRBV7-9 and TRBJ1-1; D not resolved. V was cut by 4 bases and J by 2 bases, with 11 bases left in between. The germline V gene has CDR1 SEHNR and CDR2 FQNEAQ (reference sequence). The CDR3 has 14 residues. The CDR3 sequence is CASSYGPFNTEAFF. In nucleotides, the CDR3 is TGTGCCAGCAGCTATGGACCGTTCAACACTGAAGCTTTCTTT.

A few counts support this clonotype. This chain uses TRBV6-5 with TRBJ2-7; 7 positions agree with TRBD1. Trimming at V came to 2 bases and at J to 3 bases, leaving 13 bases not matched to a gene. The CDR3 length is 17 residues. Per germline, CDR1 MNHEY and CDR2 SVGAGI. Here the CDR3 DNA reads TGTGCCAGCAGTTACCCTGAAAGGGGGCTTACGTACTACGAGCAGTACTTC. This sequence encodes CASSYPERGLTYYEQYF.

This clonotype was counted at least ten times. CDR3 in amino acids: CASSLFGGSYEQYF. CDR3 nucleotide sequence: TGTGCCAGCAGTTTATTCGGGGGTTCCTACGAGCAGTACTTC. The V and J genes are TRBV27 and TRBJ2-7; D might be TRBD2 (6 bases). Germline CDR1 is MNHEY and CDR2 is SMNVEV (reference sequence). The ends were cut back, 1 base at V and 1 base at J, with 8 bases in the middle. The CDR3 has 14 amino acids.

The genes are TRBV6-5 and TRBJ2-2; D may match TRBD1 or TRBD2 (5 bases each). CDR1 and CDR2 from the germline V gene are MNHEY and SVGAGI. The CDR3 has 17 amino acids. V was cut by 0 bases and J by 0 bases, with 11 bases left in between. CDR3 sequence: CASSYSQGPANTGELFF. In DNA form, the CDR3 reads TGTGCCAGCAGTTACTCGCAGGGACCCGCGAACACCGGGGAGCTGTTTTTT.

The chain employs TRBV28 and TRBJ1-2; possibly TRBD1 for D (6 bases). This CDR3 has 14 amino acids. Looked up from germline, CDR1 is MDHEN and CDR2 is SYDVKM. Trimming took 4 bases from V and 3 from J, leaving 12 bases between them. DNA of the CDR3: TGTGCCAGCAGTTCTGGACAGAGACACTATGGCTACACCTTC. Amino acid sequence: CASSSGQRHYGYTF.

This clonotype was observed many times. The V gene is TRBV2, the J gene TRBJ2-7; no reliable D call. The CDR3 contains 13 residues. Trimming pared 7 bases from V and 0 bases from J, leaving 10 bases between. Germline V CDR1 and CDR2: SNHLY, FYNNEI. CDR3 loop: CASIERFSYEQYF. The CDR3 DNA sequence: TGTGCCAGCATAGAGAGGTTCTCCTACGAGCAGTACTTC.

The V and J genes are TRBV28 and TRBJ2-7; 10 nucleotides align to TRBD1. Per the germline V gene, CDR1 is MDHEN and CDR2 is SYDVKM. The CDR3 contains 15 residues. The ends lost 2 bases at V and 3 bases at J; junction bases unmatched: 4. The chain's CDR3 is CASSLVGQGLYEQYF. The CDR3 coding sequence is TGTGCCAGCAGTTTAGTGGGACAGGGGCTCTACGAGCAGTACTTC.

The V call is TRBV29-1, the J call TRBJ1-5; D possibly corresponds to TRBD1 (5 bases). The CDR3 is 13 residues long. With 5 bases removed from V and 6 bases from J, the gap between germline ends came to 14 bases. Germline lookup yields CDR1 SQVTM and CDR2 ANQGSEA. CDR3 amino acids: CSVLVAGGQPQHF. CDR3 DNA sequence: TGCAGCGTTCTAGTAGCTGGGGGTCAGCCCCAGCATTTT. The full variable domain, with the rest looked up from reference TRBV29-1 and TRBJ1-5, is SAVISQKPSRDICQRGTSLTIQCQVDSQVTMMFWYRQQPGQSLTLIATANQGSEATYESGFVIDKFPISRPNLTFSTLTVSNMSPEDSSIYLCSVLVAGGQPQHFGDGTRLSIL.

This chain links TRBV10-3 with TRBJ2-7; unclear D gene. V gave up 4 bases and J gave up 4 bases, with 11 bases separating them. This CDR3 has 13 amino acids. CDR1 and CDR2 (germline): ENHRY, SYGVKD. Here the CDR3 reads CAISGSGWYEQYF. CDR3 in DNA: TGTGCCATCAGTGGGTCCGGATGGTACGAGCAGTACTTC.

This clonotype was recorded at least ten times. This rearrangement joins TRBV28 to TRBJ1-2; no clear D. Trimming shortened V by 8 bases and J by 3 bases, and 16 bases separated the two germline ends. From germline, CDR1 is MDHEN and CDR2 SYDVKM. CDR3 length equals 14 residues. Here the CDR3 reads CASVRGGNDYGYTF. CDR3 sequence (DNA): TGTGCCAGCGTACGGGGAGGAAATGACTATGGCTACACCTTC.

The table lists this clonotype with many counts. The gene calls are TRBV7-2 and TRBJ2-7, with no clear D. There are 13 residues in the CDR3. V shed 1 base and J shed 9 bases, with 13 bases lying between them. Germline V gene data show CDR1 as SGHTA and CDR2 as FQGNSA. CDR3 loop: CASSLVGGELQYF. CDR3 sequence (DNA): TGTGCCAGCAGCTTAGTCGGTGGAGAATTGCAGTACTTC.

As regards this clonotype: The CDR3 end shows no conserved phenylalanine or tryptophan, and so a read error is likely. The chain combines TRBV15 with TRBJ2-3; 7 bases are a match to TRBD1. The CDR3 length is 14 residues. From germline, CDR1 is LNHNV and CDR2 YYDKDF (reference sequence). The CDR3 here is CATSRDDREDAQYG. The DNA for the CDR3 is TGTGCCACCAGCAGAGATGACAGGGAAGATGCGCAGTATGGT.

This clonotype was seen a handful of times. The chain recombines TRBV29-1 with TRBJ1-2, with TRBD1 as a possible D gene (5 bases). The CDR3 length is 15 residues. The germline gives CDR1 SQVTM, CDR2 ANQGSEA. The V gene lost 2 bases and the J gene lost 8 bases, with 21 bases spanning the gap. CDR3: CSVEIQGAGPYGYTF. CDR3 nucleotide sequence: TGCAGCGTTGAAATTCAGGGTGCGGGACCTTACGGCTACACCTTC.

The chain recombines TRBV3-1 with TRBJ1-2; D gene unclear. The CDR3 covers 13 residues. Germline values: CDR1 LGHDT, CDR2 YNNKEL (reference sequence). V lost 0 bases and J lost 8, with 10 bases in between. The CDR3 loop reads CASSQDSPFGYTF. The DNA for the CDR3 is TGTGCCAGCAGCCAAGACAGCCCCTTCGGCTACACCTTC.